These 10 T cell receptor beta chains were all obtained from the same sample, sequenced in a study of identical twins listed by TCRdb under 2016. The library was obtained by 5' RACE. These reads were obtained on an Illumina HiSeq 2000. Using fastp at Q25 and MiXCR, TCRdb reprocessed the public reads and kept productive beta chains. Rows are combined by CDR3 protein, so each entry shows the most common genes and DNA. This sample lists some 270,000 distinct CDR3 sequences; about 9% were detected once. The ten most abundant clones make up approximately 3% of the sample. The same data also contributed to another study, on yellow fever vaccine responses in identical twins.

Sequencing was performed on CD8+ T cells sorted from blood. The receptors come from a woman younger than 35 in good health.

The chain employs TRBV3-1 and TRBJ2-2; D possibly corresponds to TRBD2 (6 bases). CDR3 size: 17 residues. Germline V gene lookup returns CDR1 LGHDT and CDR2 YNNKEL (reference sequence). With 2 bases removed from V and 3 bases from J, the gap between germline ends came to 16 bases. CDR3 DNA sequence: TGTGCCAGCAGCCAACTAACTAGCCCCTCTTACACCGGGGAGCTGTTTTTT. Translating it yields CASSQLTSPSYTGELFF. The whole variable domain, filled in from reference TRBV3-1 and TRBJ2-2, reads DTAVSQTPKYLVTQMGNDKSIKCEQNLGHDTMYWYKQDSKKFLKIMFSYNNKELIINETVPNRFSPKSPDKAHLNLHINSLELGDSAVYFCASSQLTSPSYTGELFFGEGSRLTVL.

The sample holds a few counts of this clonotype. The J gene is TRBJ1-5, the V gene TRBV3-1, with D possibly matching TRBD1 (5 bases). The germline CDR1 and CDR2 sequences are LGHDT and YNNKEL (reference sequence). The CDR3 length is 16 residues. V was pared by 6 bases and J by 1 base, with 16 bases between. The CDR3 DNA reads as TGTGCCAGCAGTTCGGGGCCTGGTGTGAGCAATCAGCCCCAGCATTTT. This gives the protein CASSSGPGVSNQPQHF.

This clonotype was picked up a small number of times. The chain combines TRBV11-2 with TRBJ2-5; a weak D match, TRBD2 (6 bases). V lost 7 bases and J 5 bases, leaving 14 bases between the germline ends. The germline gives CDR1 SGHAT, CDR2 FQNNGV. The CDR3 length is 13 residues. CDR3 amino acids: CASNLIGGETQYF. The CDR3 DNA reads TGTGCCAGCAACCTCATTGGGGGGGAGACCCAGTACTTC. The complete variable domain, with remaining parts taken from reference TRBV11-2 and TRBJ2-5, reads EAGVAQSPRYKIIEKRQSVAFWCNPISGHATLYWYQQILGQGPKLLIQFQNNGVVDDSQLPKDRFSAERLKGVDSTLKIQPAKLEDSAVYLCASNLIGGETQYFGPGTRLLVL.

V is TRBV28 and J is TRBJ2-7; weak D call: TRBD2 (5 bases). The V end lost 5 bases, the J end lost 2 bases, and 10 bases lay between the germline ends. The CDR3 loop spans 13 amino acids. Germline V lookup: CDR1 MDHEN, CDR2 SYDVKM. This CDR3 reads CASSLSATYEQYF. Here the CDR3 DNA reads TGTGCCAGCAGTCTTAGCGCTACCTACGAGCAGTACTTC.

This clonotype was counted many times. The chain couples TRBV12-3 or TRBV12-4 to TRBJ2-2; D uncertain. V was shortened by 6 bases and J by 3 bases, with 8 bases between the two germline ends. This CDR3 is 13 amino acids long. The CDR3 protein is CASSQKYTGELFF. The CDR3 nucleotides read TGTGCCAGCAGCCAAAAGTACACCGGGGAGCTGTTTTTT.

This clonotype was counted many times. The chain carries TRBV5-1 and TRBJ1-1, with 10 bases matching TRBD1. The V gene's germline CDR1 is SGHRS and CDR2 YFSETQ. This CDR3 is 15 amino acids long. The ends lost 3 bases at V and 6 bases at J; junction bases unmatched: 8. CDR3 nucleotides: TGCGCCAGCAGCTCAGGGACAGGGGATTTCGCTGAAGCTTTCTTT. This codes for CASSSGTGDFAEAFF. The whole variable domain, filled in from reference TRBV5-1 and TRBJ1-1, reads KAGVTQTPRYLIKTRGQQVTLSCSPISGHRSVSWYQQTPGQGLQFLFEYFSETQRNKGNFPGRFSGRQFSNSRSEMNVSTLELGDSALYLCASSSGTGDFAEAFFGQGTRLTVV.

The table lists this clonotype with a few counts. The chain recombines TRBV6-5 with TRBJ2-2, with 7 positions matching TRBD2. This CDR3 comprises 17 residues. CDR1 MNHEY and CDR2 SVGAGI come from the germline V gene. Losses at the gene ends were 2 bases for V and 7 bases for J; bases not matched to a gene: 13. CDR3 DNA sequence: TGTGCCAGCAGTTACGGGTCGGGGGGAGGGCCAGGCGGGGAGCTGTTTTTT. Translated, it gives CASSYGSGGGPGGELFF.

In this sample, this clonotype turned up many times. CDR3 coding DNA: TGCAGCGTTGAAGGGCGATCGGAGCGGGAGGCCGGGACCCAGTACTTC. It specifies CSVEGRSEREAGTQYF. The V call is TRBV29-1, the J call TRBJ2-5; 9 nucleotides match TRBD2. This CDR3 is built from 16 residues. Germline trimming cut 1 base from V and 7 bases from J; bases unmatched to any gene: 13. Germline CDR1 is SQVTM and CDR2 is ANQGSEA.

This clonotype was observed many times. The rearrangement joins TRBV12-3 or TRBV12-4 to TRBJ2-1, with D possibly TRBD2 on 5 matching bases. The V gene lost 4 bases and the J gene lost 9 bases, with 13 bases spanning the gap. The CDR3 sequence is 13 residues long. The CDR3: CASSSSARGEQFF. The CDR3 bases are TGTGCCAGCAGTTCCTCCGCTCGGGGTGAGCAGTTCTTC.

The rearrangement links TRBV28 to TRBJ2-1; unclear D gene. Trimming cost V 6 bases and J 12 bases, with 18 bases left between them. CDR1 and CDR2 from the germline V gene are MDHEN and SYDVKM. The CDR3 has 13 residues. The CDR3 loop is CASRYPLREAQFF. Here the CDR3 DNA reads TGTGCCAGCAGGTACCCTTTAAGAGAAGCGCAGTTCTTC.